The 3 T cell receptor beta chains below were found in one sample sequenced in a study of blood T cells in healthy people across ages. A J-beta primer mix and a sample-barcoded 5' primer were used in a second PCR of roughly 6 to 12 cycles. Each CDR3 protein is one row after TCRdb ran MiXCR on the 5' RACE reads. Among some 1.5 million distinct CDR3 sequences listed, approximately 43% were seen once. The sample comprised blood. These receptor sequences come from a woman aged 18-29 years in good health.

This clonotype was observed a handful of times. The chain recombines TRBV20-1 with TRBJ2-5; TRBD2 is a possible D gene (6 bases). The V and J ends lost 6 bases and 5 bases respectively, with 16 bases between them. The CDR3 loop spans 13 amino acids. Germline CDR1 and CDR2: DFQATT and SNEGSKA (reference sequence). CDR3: CSAHPGGEETQYF. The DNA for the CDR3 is TGCAGTGCCCACCCAGGAGGGGAGGAGACCCAGTACTTC.

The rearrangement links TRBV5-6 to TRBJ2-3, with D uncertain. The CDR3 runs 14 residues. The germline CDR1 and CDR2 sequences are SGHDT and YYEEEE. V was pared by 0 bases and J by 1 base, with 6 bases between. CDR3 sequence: CASSLAKGTDTQYF. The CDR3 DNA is TGTGCCAGCAGCTTGGCTAAAGGCACAGATACGCAGTATTTT.

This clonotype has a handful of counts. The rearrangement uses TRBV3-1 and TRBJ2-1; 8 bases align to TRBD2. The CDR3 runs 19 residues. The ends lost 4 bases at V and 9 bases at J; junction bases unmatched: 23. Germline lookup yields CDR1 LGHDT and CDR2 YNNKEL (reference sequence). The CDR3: CASSPTVSLGLANPPEQFF. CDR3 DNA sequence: TGTGCCAGCAGCCCCACCGTGTCTCTAGGACTAGCTAACCCACCTGAGCAGTTCTTC.